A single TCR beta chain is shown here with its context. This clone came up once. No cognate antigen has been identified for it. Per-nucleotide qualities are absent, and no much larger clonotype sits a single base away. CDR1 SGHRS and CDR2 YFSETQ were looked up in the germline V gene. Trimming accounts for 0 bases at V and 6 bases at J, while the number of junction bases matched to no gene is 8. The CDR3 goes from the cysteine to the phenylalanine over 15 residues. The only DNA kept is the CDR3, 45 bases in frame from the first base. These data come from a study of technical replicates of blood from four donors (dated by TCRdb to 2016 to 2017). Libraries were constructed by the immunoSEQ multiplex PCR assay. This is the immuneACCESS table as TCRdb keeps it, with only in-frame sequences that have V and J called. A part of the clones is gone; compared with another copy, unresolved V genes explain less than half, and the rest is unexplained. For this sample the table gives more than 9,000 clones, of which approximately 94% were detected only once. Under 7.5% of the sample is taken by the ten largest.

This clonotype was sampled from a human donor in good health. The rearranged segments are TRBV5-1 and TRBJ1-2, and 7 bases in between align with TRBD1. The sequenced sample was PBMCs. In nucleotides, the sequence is TGCGCCAGCAGCTTGGGGACAGGCCTTCGGGATGGCTACACCTTC. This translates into CASSLGTGLRDGYTF.